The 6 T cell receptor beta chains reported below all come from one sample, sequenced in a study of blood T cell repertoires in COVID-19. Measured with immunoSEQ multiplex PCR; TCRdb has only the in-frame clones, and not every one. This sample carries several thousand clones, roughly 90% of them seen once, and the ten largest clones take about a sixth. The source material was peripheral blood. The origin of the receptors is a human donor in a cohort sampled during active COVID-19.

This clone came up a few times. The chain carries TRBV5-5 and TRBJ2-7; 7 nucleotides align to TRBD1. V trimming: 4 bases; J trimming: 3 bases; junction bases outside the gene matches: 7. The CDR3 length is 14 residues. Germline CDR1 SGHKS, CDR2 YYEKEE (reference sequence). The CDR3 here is CASSLGQDIYEQYF. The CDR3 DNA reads TGTGCCAGCAGCCTCGGACAGGATATCTACGAGCAGTACTTC. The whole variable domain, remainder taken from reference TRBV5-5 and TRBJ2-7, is DAGVTQSPTHLIKTRGQQVTLRCSPISGHKSVSWYQQVLGQGPQFIFQYYEKEERGRGNFPDRFSARQFPNYSSELNVNALLLGDSALYLCASSLGQDIYEQYFGPGTRLTVT.

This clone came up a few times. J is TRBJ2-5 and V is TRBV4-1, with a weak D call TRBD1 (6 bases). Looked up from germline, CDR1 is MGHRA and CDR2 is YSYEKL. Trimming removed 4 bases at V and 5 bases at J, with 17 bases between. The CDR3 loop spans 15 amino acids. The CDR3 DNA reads TGCGCCAGCAGCCCAGGGGCAGGGGTGAGTGAGACCCAGTACTTC. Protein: CASSPGAGVSETQYF.

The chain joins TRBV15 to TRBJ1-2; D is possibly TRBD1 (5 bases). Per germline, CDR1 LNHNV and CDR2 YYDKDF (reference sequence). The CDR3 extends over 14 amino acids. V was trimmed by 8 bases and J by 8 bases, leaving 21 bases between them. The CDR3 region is CATGRDSPSLGYTF. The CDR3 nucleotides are TGTGCCACCGGGCGAGACAGTCCCTCATTAGGCTACACCTTC.

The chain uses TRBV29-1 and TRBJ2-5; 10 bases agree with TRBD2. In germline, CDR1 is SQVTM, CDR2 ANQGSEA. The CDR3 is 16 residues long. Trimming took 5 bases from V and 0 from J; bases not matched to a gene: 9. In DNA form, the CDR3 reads TGCAGCGTTCGAAGGCTAGCGGGGGCCTACCAAGAGACCCAGTACTTC. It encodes CSVRRLAGAYQETQYF.

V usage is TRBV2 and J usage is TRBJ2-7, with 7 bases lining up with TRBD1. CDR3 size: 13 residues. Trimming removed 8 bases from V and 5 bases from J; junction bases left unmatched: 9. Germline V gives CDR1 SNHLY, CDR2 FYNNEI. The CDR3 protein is CASLRTGGHEQYF. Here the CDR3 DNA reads TGTGCCAGCCTTAGGACAGGCGGGCACGAGCAGTACTTC.

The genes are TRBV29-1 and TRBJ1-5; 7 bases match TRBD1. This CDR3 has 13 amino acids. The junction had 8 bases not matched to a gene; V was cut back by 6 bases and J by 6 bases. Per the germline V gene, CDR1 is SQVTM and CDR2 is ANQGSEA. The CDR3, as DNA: TGCAGCGTGGGTACAGGGGAAAGTCAGCCCCAGCATTTT. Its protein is CSVGTGESQPQHF.